Below are 12 T cell receptor beta chains sequenced from a single sample in a study of CD8 T cells in ankylosing spondylitis. TCRdb analysed the 5' RACE reads with MiXCR anew, one entry per CDR3 protein. The data hold a few hundred thousand distinct CDR3 sequences, with about 11% observed a single time. The specimen was blood, either unsorted or a sorted T cell fraction (not recorded which). The receptor set was obtained from a male donor with ankylosing spondylitis or in good health (not recorded which).

This clonotype came up many times. V and J are TRBV15 and TRBJ1-2; D perhaps matches TRBD1 (6 bases). V lost 6 bases and J 8 bases, leaving 13 bases between the germline ends. Germline lookup yields CDR1 LNHNV and CDR2 YYDKDF (reference sequence). The CDR3 covers 12 residues. The CDR3: CATSLQGFGYTF. In nucleotides, the CDR3 is TGTGCCACCAGTTTACAGGGTTTCGGCTACACCTTC.

This clonotype was counted many times. The gene calls are TRBV20-1 and TRBJ1-4; weak D call: TRBD1 (6 bases). The V end lost 0 bases, the J end lost 7 bases, and 15 bases lay between the germline ends. This CDR3 spans 15 amino acids. Germline loops: CDR1 DFQATT, CDR2 SNEGSKA (reference sequence). CDR3 nucleotides: TGCAGTGCTAGAGATCGGCGGGGGGCGAGTGAAAAACTGTTTTTT. Translated: CSARDRRGASEKLFF.

This clonotype appeared many times. The chain uses TRBV20-1 and TRBJ1-6; 9 bases map to TRBD1. CDR3 length: 15 residues. After removal of 0 bases from V and 9 bases from J, the junction contained 6 bases not matched to a gene. Germline values: CDR1 DFQATT, CDR2 SNEGSKA (reference sequence). In DNA form, the CDR3 reads TGCAGTGCTAGAGAGGGAACAGGGGGCGGTTCACCCCTCCACTTT. Protein product: CSAREGTGGGSPLHF.

The V call is TRBV5-1, the J call TRBJ1-6; possibly TRBD1 for D (5 bases). CDR1 and CDR2 from the germline V gene are SGHRS and YFSETQ. CDR3 length: 14 amino acids. Trimming cost V 0 bases and J 9 bases, with 10 bases left between them. The CDR3 sequence is CASSLGDGGSPLHF. CDR3 DNA sequence: TGCGCCAGCAGCTTGGGAGATGGGGGTTCACCCCTCCACTTT.

This clonotype has at least ten counts. The chain employs TRBV10-3 and TRBJ2-7; D is perhaps TRBD1 or TRBD2 (7 bases each). CDR1 and CDR2 from the germline V gene are ENHRY and SYGVKD. Trimming took off 1 base at V and 0 bases at J, with 16 bases between the two ends. There are 17 residues in the CDR3. CDR3 sequence (DNA): TGTGCCATCAGTGAGTTAAGGGAGGGACAGAGCTCCTACGAGCAGTACTTC. Amino acids: CAISELREGQSSYEQYF.

About this clonotype itself: A read error is possible here, since a much larger clone lies one base away. The CDR3 nucleotides read TGTGCCAGCAACCGGGGTTCAACTAATGAAAAACTGTTTTTT. It translates to CASNRGSTNEKLFF. The rearrangement joins TRBV5-6 to TRBJ1-4; the D is unclear. V lost 6 bases to trimming and J lost 0 bases, with 9 bases between them. Germline values: CDR1 SGHDT, CDR2 YYEEEE. This CDR3 has 14 residues.

This chain connects TRBV5-8 to TRBJ2-1; D ambiguous. CDR3 size: 13 residues. Trimming shortened V by 6 bases and J by 4 bases, and 11 bases separated the two germline ends. CDR1 SGHTS and CDR2 YDEGEE come from the germline V gene. The DNA for the CDR3 is TGTGCCAGCATTTCGGACCGGTACAATGAGCAGTTCTTC. This codes for CASISDRYNEQFF.

This clonotype occurred a few times. V and J are TRBV14 and TRBJ2-1, with 9 bases matching TRBD2. V shed 1 base, J shed 4 bases, and the junction held 5 bases outside the gene matches. Looked up from germline, CDR1 is SGHDN and CDR2 is FVKESK. The CDR3 is made up of 16 amino acids. The CDR3 loop reads CASSQGGLARYNEQFF. Written as DNA, the CDR3 is TGTGCCAGCAGCCAAGGCGGACTAGCGAGATACAATGAGCAGTTCTTC.

This clonotype was seen ten or more times. This sequence joins TRBV12-3 or TRBV12-4 and TRBJ1-6, with D perhaps matching TRBD1 (6 bases). V gave up 6 bases and J gave up 5 bases, with 14 bases separating them. This CDR3 region has 15 residues. The DNA of the CDR3 is TGTGCCAGCAGGCCTCCGACAGGAGATAATTCACCCCTCCACTTT. Protein sequence: CASRPPTGDNSPLHF.

This chain connects TRBV6-4 to TRBJ2-3; TRBD2 agrees at 11 bases. Germline values: CDR1 MRHNA, CDR2 SNTAGT. CDR3 size: 14 residues. J gave up 13 bases and V 5 bases, and 11 bases lay outside the gene matches. Here the CDR3 reads CASSQDSGGAVEYF. In DNA, the CDR3 is TGTGCCAGCAGTCAAGATAGCGGGGGGGCCGTTGAGTATTTT.

This chain joins TRBV18 and TRBJ1-1; tentatively, D is TRBD1 (5 bases). CDR3 size: 15 residues. The germline gives CDR1 KGHSH, CDR2 LQKENI. V lost 7 bases, J lost 1 base, and 16 bases lay in between. CDR3 protein: CASWPQVNTNTEAFF. In nucleotides, the CDR3 is TGTGCCAGCTGGCCACAGGTGAACACGAACACTGAAGCTTTCTTT.

This chain links TRBV9 with TRBJ2-2; TRBD1 is a possible D gene (6 bases). V shed 0 bases and J shed 6 bases, with 9 bases lying between them. Germline-derived CDR1 and CDR2 are SGDLS and YYNGEE. The CDR3 contains 14 residues. CDR3 region: CASSVVGGSGELFF. CDR3 nucleotides: TGTGCCAGCAGCGTAGTAGGGGGATCCGGGGAGCTGTTTTTT.